This T cell receptor beta chain was captured in a study of beta chain features in type 1 diabetes. Overall study findings and caveats: A moderate, significant TCRB CDR3 shortening appeared in type 1 diabetes across four CD4+ subsets.

As to this clone: Its antigen remains unidentified.

Per germline, CDR1 LGHNA and CDR2 YSLEER. This CDR3 is built from 16 residues. J lost 2 bases, V lost 1 base, and 5 bases had no gene match. All of the isolated RNA was reverse transcribed, so expressed TCRB transcripts were sequenced. TCRdb keeps only in-frame clones here, not all; method: immunoSEQ multiplex PCR. The sample lists more than 300,000 clones; 10% to 15% were seen once. V and J are TRBV4-3 and TRBJ2-5; 9 nucleotides line up with TRBD2. Sequenced material: naive CD4+ T cells from blood. The clonotype originates from a woman younger than 35 with type 1 diabetes. This CDR3 is CASSQGSSGIQETQYF. The CDR3 coding sequence is TGCGCCAGCAGCCAAGGTTCTAGCGGGATTCAAGAGACCCAGTACTTC.